The 14 T cell receptor beta chains listed next were all sequenced from one sample in a study of cytomegalovirus exposure and HLA in healthy donors. PCR amplification relied on 60 Vbeta primers (plus 13 Jbeta primers). Sequencing used immunoSEQ multiplex PCR; TCRdb keeps in-frame clones, though not all of them. In the table there are roughly 150,000 clones, over 75% of which are singletons. The sequenced sample consisted of PBMCs. The receptors originated from a male donor in good health and CMV-seronegative.

On this clone itself: One end of the junction is discordant with germline, which a read error may explain. The rearrangement uses TRBV27 and TRBJ2-7, with D possibly being TRBD1 (6 bases). The CDR3 is 14 amino acids. The germline CDR1 and CDR2 sequences are MNHEY and SMNVEV (reference sequence). CDR3 sequence: CASSYAGVSHEQYF. The CDR3, as DNA: TGTGCCAGCAGTTATGCAGGGGTCTCCCACGAGCAGTACTTC.

This chain joins TRBV27 and TRBJ1-3; D is possibly TRBD1 (5 bases). The CDR3 totals 16 residues. V dropped 0 bases and J dropped 0 bases, with 9 bases sitting between them. Looked up from germline, CDR1 is MNHEY and CDR2 is SMNVEV (reference sequence). The CDR3 region is CASSLSGEASGNTIYF. CDR3 coding DNA: TGTGCCAGCAGTTTATCAGGGGAGGCCTCTGGAAACACCATATATTTT.

J is TRBJ2-1 and V is TRBV10-1; 13 bases map to TRBD2. The CDR3 spans 15 residues. From germline, CDR1 is WNHNN and CDR2 SYGVQD (reference sequence). Trimming at V came to 6 bases and at J to 4 bases, leaving 3 bases not matched to a gene. CDR3 loop: CASSAGLAGYNEQFF. The CDR3 DNA follows: TGCGCCAGCAGCGCGGGACTAGCGGGATACAATGAGCAGTTCTTC.

The rearrangement joins TRBV19 to TRBJ1-2; TRBD1 matches at 12 bases. The V gene's germline CDR1 is LNHDA and CDR2 SQIVND (reference sequence). V shed 6 bases and J 8 bases; nucleotides not matched to a gene: 10. The CDR3 sequence is 15 residues long. CDR3 sequence reads: CASSKIIGTGGGYTF. Here the CDR3 DNA reads TGTGCCAGTAGCAAAATCATTGGGACAGGGGGCGGCTACACCTTC.

The chain links TRBV28 to TRBJ1-3; D uncertain. CDR3 length: 14 residues. CDR1 is MDHEN and CDR2 is SYDVKM in the germline V gene. Trimming cost V 8 bases and J 0 bases, with 11 bases left between them. The CDR3 bases are TGTGCCAGCGAGGGTACGGGCTCTGGAAACACCATATATTTT. This encodes CASEGTGSGNTIYF.

This chain links TRBV20-1 with TRBJ2-1, with a tentative D call TRBD2 (6 bases). The CDR3 is 10 amino acids. In germline, CDR1 is DFQATT, CDR2 SNEGSKA (reference sequence). V was trimmed by 7 bases and J by 7 bases, leaving 8 bases between them. The CDR3 loop is CSVAGNEQFF. The CDR3 coding sequence is TGCAGTGTTGCGGGAAATGAGCAGTTCTTC.

This rearrangement joins TRBV15 to TRBJ2-2; D ambiguous. This CDR3 is built from 12 residues. V lost 0 bases and J 7 bases, leaving 3 bases between the germline ends. Germline-derived CDR1 and CDR2 are LNHNV and YYDKDF (reference sequence). The CDR3 DNA sequence: TGTGCCACCAGCAGAGATCACGGGGAGCTGTTTTTT. Protein product: CATSRDHGELFF. Supplemented by reference TRBV15 and TRBJ2-2, the full variable domain reads DAMVIQNPRYQVTQFGKPVTLSCSQTLNHNVMYWYQQKSSQAPKLLFHYYDKDFNNEADTPDNFQSRRPNTSFCFLDIRSPGLGDTAMYLCATSRDHGELFFGEGSRLTVL.

The rearrangement joins TRBV27 to TRBJ2-3; D not certain. The CDR3 loop spans 13 amino acids. Looked up from germline, CDR1 is MNHEY and CDR2 is SMNVEV (reference sequence). Between the trimmed V and J ends, which lost 6 bases and 6 bases, there was a span of 13 bases. The CDR3 sequence: CASSVSLLDTQYF. The DNA of the CDR3 is TGTGCCAGCAGCGTCTCCCTTTTGGATACGCAGTATTTT.

The rearrangement links TRBV9 to TRBJ2-2; TRBD2 aligns across 14 bases. Trimming cost V 4 bases and J 6 bases; bases outside gene matches: 5. CDR3 length equals 16 residues. CDR1 is SGDLS, CDR2 YYNGEE, per germline. The CDR3 is CASSSRLAGGPGELFF. The CDR3 DNA is TGTGCCAGCAGCTCTCGACTAGCGGGAGGGCCCGGGGAGCTGTTTTTT.

This clone was found a few times. The J gene is TRBJ1-4, the V gene TRBV6-4; a possible D gene is TRBD1 (5 bases). The CDR3 runs to 15 residues. Germline CDR1 and CDR2: MRHNA and SNTAGT. V gave up 4 bases and J gave up 7 bases, with 16 bases separating them. The CDR3 coding sequence is TGTGCCAGCAGTGCCAGGGTGTCTCATGGTGAAAAACTGTTTTTT. The encoded protein is CASSARVSHGEKLFF.

This chain links TRBV4-3 with TRBJ2-3; TRBD2 matches 8 bases. This CDR3 region has 16 residues. Germline values: CDR1 LGHNA, CDR2 YSLEER. After removal of 5 bases from V and 3 bases from J, the junction contained 10 bases not matched to a gene. CDR3: CASSSRPASGTDTQYF. In nucleotides, the CDR3 is TGCGCCAGCAGCTCCCGCCCCGCTAGCGGGACAGATACGCAGTATTTT.

The chain is built from TRBV9 and TRBJ2-2, with 11 bases matching TRBD2. The germline V gene encodes CDR1 SGDLS and CDR2 YYNGEE. The junction had 2 bases not matched to a gene; V was cut back by 0 bases and J by 4 bases. The CDR3 is 16 amino acids. For the CDR3, the DNA is TGTGCCAGCAGCGTAGGGGGACTAGCGGTCACCGGGGAGCTGTTTTTT. Translated, it gives CASSVGGLAVTGELFF.

In DNA form, the CDR3 reads TGTGCCAGCAGCTTCCCCGGCGGACATAGTGAAGCTTTCTTT. It translates to CASSFPGGHSEAFF. The chain has TRBV28 and TRBJ1-1, with D possibly matching TRBD1 (5 bases). The germline V and J ends were trimmed by 6 bases and 7 bases, with 18 bases remaining between them. The CDR3 is 14 residues long. CDR1 is MDHEN, CDR2 SYDVKM, per germline.

There are a few counts of this clone. This chain uses TRBV28 with TRBJ1-1; weak D call: TRBD1 (6 bases). V lost 3 bases to trimming and J lost 5 bases, with 13 bases between them. This CDR3 is built from 14 residues. Germline V gives CDR1 MDHEN, CDR2 SYDVKM. The CDR3 DNA sequence: TGTGCCAGCAGTTTCAGGGGTGGTAGGACTGAAGCTTTCTTT. Amino acid sequence: CASSFRGGRTEAFF.